This T cell receptor (beta chain) was sequenced for a study of CD8+CD57+ T cells in acquired aplastic anemia. Background on the study: Sorted CD4+ plus CD8+ cells gave DNA averaging around 3 ug.

Using genomic DNA as the template, TCR beta VDJ and CDR3 profiling was carried out. TCRdb processed the reads anew with MiXCR; each CDR3 protein has one entry. Among 160,000 or so distinct CDR3 sequences listed, 71% were seen once. Individuals selected for sequencing had exhibited CD8+CD57+ cell expansion on flow cytometry. Blood samples were obtained from patients who had received no prior therapy. For this clonotype: Its specificity is unknown.

Study-wide results and limits: Shared by patients and controls, 25 to 30 CD8+ CDR3s were abundant in patients.

V was cut by 1 base and J by 4 bases, with 13 bases left in between. The CDR3 runs 15 residues. This clonotype originated in a human donor with aplastic anemia. Sequencing was done on a sample of sorted CD4+, CD8+, or CD8+CD57+ T cells (not recorded which) from PBMCs. The V and J genes are TRBV12-3 or TRBV12-4 and TRBJ1-2; D ambiguous. The CDR3 bases are TGTGCCAGCAGTTTAGGTGGATTTTCGACCTATGGCTACACCTTC. It specifies CASSLGGFSTYGYTF.